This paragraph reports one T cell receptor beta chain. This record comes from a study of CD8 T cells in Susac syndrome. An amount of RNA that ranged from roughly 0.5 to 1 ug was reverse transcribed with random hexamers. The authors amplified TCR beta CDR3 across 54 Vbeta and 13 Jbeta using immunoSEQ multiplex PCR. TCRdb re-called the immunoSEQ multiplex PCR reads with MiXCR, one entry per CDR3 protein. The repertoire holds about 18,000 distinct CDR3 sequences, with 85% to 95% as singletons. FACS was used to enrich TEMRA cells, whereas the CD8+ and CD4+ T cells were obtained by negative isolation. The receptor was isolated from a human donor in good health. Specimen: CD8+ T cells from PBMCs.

The CDR3 protein is CASSFLAGGPGDTQYF. CDR3 bases: TGTGCCAGCAGCTTCCTAGCGGGAGGGCCAGGGGATACGCAGTATTTT. This chain joins TRBV7-8 and TRBJ2-3; 12 nucleotides agree with TRBD2. The germline V gene encodes CDR1 SGHVS and CDR2 FQNEAQ. The CDR3 runs to 16 residues. Losses at the gene ends were 3 bases for V and 6 bases for J; bases not matched to a gene: 7. Full variable domain (rest looked up from reference TRBV7-8 and TRBJ2-3): GAGVSQSPRYKVAKRGQDVALRCDPISGHVSLFWYQQALGQGPEFLTYFQNEAQLDKSGLPSDRFFAERPEGSVSTLKIQRTQQEDSAVYLCASSFLAGGPGDTQYFGPGTRLTVL.